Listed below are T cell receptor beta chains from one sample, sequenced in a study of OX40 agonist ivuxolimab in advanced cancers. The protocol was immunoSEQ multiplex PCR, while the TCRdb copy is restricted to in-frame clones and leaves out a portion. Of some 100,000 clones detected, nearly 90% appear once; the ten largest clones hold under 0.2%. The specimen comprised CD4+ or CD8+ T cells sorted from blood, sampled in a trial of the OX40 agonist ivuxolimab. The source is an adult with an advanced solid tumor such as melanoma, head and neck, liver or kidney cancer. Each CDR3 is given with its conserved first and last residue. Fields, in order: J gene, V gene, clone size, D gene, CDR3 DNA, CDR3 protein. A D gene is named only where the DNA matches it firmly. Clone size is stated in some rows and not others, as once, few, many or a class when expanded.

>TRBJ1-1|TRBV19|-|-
TGTGCCACAACTCGAGAACAGGCGAACACTGAAGCTTTCTTT
CATTREQANTEAFF
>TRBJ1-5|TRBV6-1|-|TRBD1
TGTGCCAGCAGTCGACAGGGAGGGAGCAATCAGCCCCAGCATTTT
CASSRQGGSNQPQHF
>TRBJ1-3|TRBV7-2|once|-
TGTGCCAGCAGCTTAGTTAGGGGCTCTGGAAACACCATATATTTT
CASSLVRGSGNTIYF
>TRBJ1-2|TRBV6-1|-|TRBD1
TGTGCCAGCAGTTCAGGGACAGGGCTGCTTGGCTACACCTTC
CASSSGTGLLGYTF
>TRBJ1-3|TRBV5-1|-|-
TGCGCCAGCAGCTTGGTACCAAGAAACACCATATATTTT
CASSLVPRNTIYF
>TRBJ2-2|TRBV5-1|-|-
TGCGCCAGCACCCCTTCGGGGACCGGGGAGCTGTTTTTT
CASTPSGTGELFF
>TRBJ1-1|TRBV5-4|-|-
TGTGCCAGCAGCTTGGATACAGGGAGGACTGAAGCTTTCTTT
CASSLDTGRTEAFF
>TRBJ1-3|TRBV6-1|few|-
TGTGCCAGCAGTGAAATGCGGGGTTCTGGAAACACCATATATTTT
CASSEMRGSGNTIYF
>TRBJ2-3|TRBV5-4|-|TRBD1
TGTGCCAGCAGCATGGGACAGGGGGCTCTCACAGATACGCAGTATTTT
CASSMGQGALTDTQYF
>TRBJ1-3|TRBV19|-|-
TGTGCCAGTAGCCTCGAGACCAAAGGGAACGCCGGAAACACCATATATTTT
CASSLETKGNAGNTIYF
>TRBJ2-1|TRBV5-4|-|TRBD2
TGTGCCAGCAGCGCAGCGGGGATCTCCTACAATGAGCAGTTCTTC
CASSAAGISYNEQFF
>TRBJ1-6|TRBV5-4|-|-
TGTGCCAGCAGCTCGGGAGCTAGCTCCTATAATTCACCCCTCCACTTT
CASSSGASSYNSPLHF
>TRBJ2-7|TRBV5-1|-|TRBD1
TGCGCCAGCAGCTTGGGGCCGACAGGGGTGGCCGAGCAGTACTTC
CASSLGPTGVAEQYF
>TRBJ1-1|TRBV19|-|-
TGTGCCAGTAGTAAGGGACATGGGGTGGGCATGAACACTGAAGCTTTCTTT
CASSKGHGVGMNTEAFF
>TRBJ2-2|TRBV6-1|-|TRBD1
TGTGCCAGCATTCGGACAGGGAACACCGGGGAGCTGTTTTTT
CASIRTGNTGELFF
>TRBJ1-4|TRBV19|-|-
TGTGCCAGTAGTAGCGGATACAAAGACGGGAATGAAAAACTGTTTTTT
CASSSGYKDGNEKLFF
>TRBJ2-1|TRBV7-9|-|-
TGTGCCAGCAGCTTAGATGGTGTAGGGGTAGGATCGAATGAGCAGTTCTTC
CASSLDGVGVGSNEQFF
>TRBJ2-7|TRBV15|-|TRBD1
TGTGCCACCAGCAGTCCGAGGACAGGGGGGCTCGAGCAGTACTTC
CATSSPRTGGLEQYF
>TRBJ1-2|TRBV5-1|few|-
TGCGCCAGCAGCTCAGGGTTTCCTCGACTGGGTGGCTACACCTTC
CASSSGFPRLGGYTF
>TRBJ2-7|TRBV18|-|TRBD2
TGTGCCAGCTCACCGATCGGACTAGCAGCCAGTTACGAGCAGTACTTC
CASSPIGLAASYEQYF
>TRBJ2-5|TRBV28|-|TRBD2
TGTGCCAGCAGTGAAATAGCGGGACAAGAGACCCAGTACTTC
CASSEIAGQETQYF
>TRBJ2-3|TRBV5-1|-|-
TGCGCCAGCAGCTTGACAGGAGGACCTAGCACAGATACGCAGTATTTT
CASSLTGGPSTDTQYF
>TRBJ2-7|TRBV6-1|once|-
TGTGCCAGCAGTGACCGGGCCACCGCCTACGAGCAGTACTTC
CASSDRATAYEQYF
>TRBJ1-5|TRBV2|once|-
TGTGCCAGCAATGGAGCAGTTGGCAATCAGCCCCAGCATTTT
CASNGAVGNQPQHF